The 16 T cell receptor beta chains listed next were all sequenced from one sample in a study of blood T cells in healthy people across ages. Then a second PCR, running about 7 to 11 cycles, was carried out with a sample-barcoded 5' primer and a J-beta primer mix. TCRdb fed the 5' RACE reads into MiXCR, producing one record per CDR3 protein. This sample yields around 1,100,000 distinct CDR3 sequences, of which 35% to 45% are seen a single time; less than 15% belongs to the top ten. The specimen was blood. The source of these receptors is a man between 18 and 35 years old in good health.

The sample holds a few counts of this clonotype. The DNA for the CDR3 is TGCGCCAGCAGCCAAGCATGGACTAGCAGGTCCACAGATACGCAGTATTTT. This encodes CASSQAWTSRSTDTQYF. The chain is built from TRBV4-3 and TRBJ2-3, with TRBD2 matching over 8 bases. V lost 1 base, J lost 2 bases, and 8 bases stayed unmatched. The CDR3 runs to 17 residues. Germline-derived CDR1 and CDR2 are LGHNA and YSLEER.

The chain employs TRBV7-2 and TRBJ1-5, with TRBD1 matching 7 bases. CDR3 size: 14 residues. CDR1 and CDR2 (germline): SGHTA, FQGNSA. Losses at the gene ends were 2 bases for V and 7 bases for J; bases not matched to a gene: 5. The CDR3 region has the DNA TGTGCCAGCAGCTTAAAAGGGGGCAGACAGCCCCAGCATTTT. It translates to CASSLKGGRQPQHF.

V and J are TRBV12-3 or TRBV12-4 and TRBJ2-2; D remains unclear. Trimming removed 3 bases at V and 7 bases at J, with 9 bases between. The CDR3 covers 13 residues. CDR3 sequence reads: CASSLAPFGELFF. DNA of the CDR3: TGTGCCAGCAGTTTGGCCCCTTTCGGGGAGCTGTTTTTT.

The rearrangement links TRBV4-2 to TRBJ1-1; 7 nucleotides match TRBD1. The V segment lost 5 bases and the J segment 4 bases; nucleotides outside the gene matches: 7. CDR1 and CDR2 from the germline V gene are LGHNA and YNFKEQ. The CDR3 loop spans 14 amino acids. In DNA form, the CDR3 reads TGTGCCAGCAGCAACCGGGACAGACTCACTGAAGCTTTCTTT. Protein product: CASSNRDRLTEAFF.

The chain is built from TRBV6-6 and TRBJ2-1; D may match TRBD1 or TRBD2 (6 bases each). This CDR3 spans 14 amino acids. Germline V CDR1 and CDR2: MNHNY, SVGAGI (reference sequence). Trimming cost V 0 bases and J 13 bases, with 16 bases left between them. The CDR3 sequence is CASSYSGGGETQFF. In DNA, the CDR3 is TGTGCCAGCAGTTACTCAGGAGGGGGAGAGACCCAGTTCTTC.

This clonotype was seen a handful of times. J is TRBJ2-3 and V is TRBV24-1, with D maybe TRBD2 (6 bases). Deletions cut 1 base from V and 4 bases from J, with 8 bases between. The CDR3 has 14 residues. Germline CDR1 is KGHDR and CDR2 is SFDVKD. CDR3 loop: CATSDLLASDTQYF. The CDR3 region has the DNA TGTGCCACCAGTGATTTACTAGCTTCAGATACGCAGTATTTT.

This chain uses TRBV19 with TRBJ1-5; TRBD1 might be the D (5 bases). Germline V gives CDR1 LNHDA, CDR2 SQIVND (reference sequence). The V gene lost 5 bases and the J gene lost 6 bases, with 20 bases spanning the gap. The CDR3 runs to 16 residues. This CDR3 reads CASSAAGRGLFQPQHF. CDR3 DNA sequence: TGTGCCAGTAGTGCGGCCGGGAGGGGCTTGTTTCAGCCCCAGCATTTT.

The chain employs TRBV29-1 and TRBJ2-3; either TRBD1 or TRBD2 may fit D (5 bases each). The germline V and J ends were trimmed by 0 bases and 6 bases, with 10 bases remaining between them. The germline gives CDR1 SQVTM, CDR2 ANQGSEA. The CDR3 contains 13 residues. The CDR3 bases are TGCAGCGTTGAAGATCAGGGAGCGGATACGCAGTATTTT. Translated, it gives CSVEDQGADTQYF.

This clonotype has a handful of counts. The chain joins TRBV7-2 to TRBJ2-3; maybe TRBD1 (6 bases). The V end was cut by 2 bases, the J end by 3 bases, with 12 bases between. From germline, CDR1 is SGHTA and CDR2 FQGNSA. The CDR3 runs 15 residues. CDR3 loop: CASSLTWGQTDTQYF. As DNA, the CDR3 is TGTGCCAGCAGCTTAACGTGGGGGCAAACAGATACGCAGTATTTT.

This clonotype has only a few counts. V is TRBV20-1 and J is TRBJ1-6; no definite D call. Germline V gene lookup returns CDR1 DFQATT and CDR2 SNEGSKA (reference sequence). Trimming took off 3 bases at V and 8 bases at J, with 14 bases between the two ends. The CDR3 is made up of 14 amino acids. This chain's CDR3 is CSARLAGGDSPLHF. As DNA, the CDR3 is TGCAGTGCTAGGTTGGCCGGCGGGGATTCACCCCTCCACTTT.

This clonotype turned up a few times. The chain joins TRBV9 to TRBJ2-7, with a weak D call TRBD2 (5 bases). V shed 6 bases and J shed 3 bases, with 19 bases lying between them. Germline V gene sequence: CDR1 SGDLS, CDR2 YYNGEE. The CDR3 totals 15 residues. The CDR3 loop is CASNPSGSILYEQYF. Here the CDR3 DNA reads TGTGCCAGCAACCCTTCGGGGTCAATCCTCTACGAGCAGTACTTC.

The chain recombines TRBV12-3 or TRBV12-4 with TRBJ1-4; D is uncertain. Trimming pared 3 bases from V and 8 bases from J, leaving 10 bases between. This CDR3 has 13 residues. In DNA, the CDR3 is TGTGCCAGCAGTTTTTCGAGTTTGGAAAAACTGTTTTTT. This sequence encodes CASSFSSLEKLFF.

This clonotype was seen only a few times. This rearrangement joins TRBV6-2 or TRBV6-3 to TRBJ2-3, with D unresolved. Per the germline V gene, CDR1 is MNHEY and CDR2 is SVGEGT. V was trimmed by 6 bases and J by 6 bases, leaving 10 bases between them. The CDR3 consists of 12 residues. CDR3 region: CASRLGPDTQYF. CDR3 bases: TGTGCCAGCAGGCTCGGGCCGGATACGCAGTATTTT.

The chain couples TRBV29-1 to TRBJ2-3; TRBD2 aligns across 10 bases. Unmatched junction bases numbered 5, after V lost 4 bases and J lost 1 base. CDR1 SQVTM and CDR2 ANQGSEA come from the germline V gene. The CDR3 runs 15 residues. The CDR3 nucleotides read TGCAGCGTTGTTGCCGGACTAGCGGGCACAGATACGCAGTATTTT. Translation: CSVVAGLAGTDTQYF.

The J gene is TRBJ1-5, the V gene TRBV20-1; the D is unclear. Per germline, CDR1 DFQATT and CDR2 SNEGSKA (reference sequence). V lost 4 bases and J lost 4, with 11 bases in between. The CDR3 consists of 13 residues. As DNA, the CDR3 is TGCAGTGCTAAAGCTGGGATTAATCAGCCCCAGCATTTT. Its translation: CSAKAGINQPQHF.

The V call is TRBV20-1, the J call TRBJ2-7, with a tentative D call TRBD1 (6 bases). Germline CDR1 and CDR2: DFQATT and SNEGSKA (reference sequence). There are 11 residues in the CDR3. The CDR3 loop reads CSGYLNRDQYF. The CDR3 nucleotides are TGCAGCGGCTACTTGAACAGGGATCAGTACTTC.